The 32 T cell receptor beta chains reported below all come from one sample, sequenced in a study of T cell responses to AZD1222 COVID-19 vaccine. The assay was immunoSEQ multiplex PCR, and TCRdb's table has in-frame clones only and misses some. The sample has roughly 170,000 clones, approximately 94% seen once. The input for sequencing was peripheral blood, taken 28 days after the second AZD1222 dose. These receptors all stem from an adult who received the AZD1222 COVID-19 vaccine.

The CDR3 region is CASSAARATREEQYF. CDR3 DNA sequence: TGTGCCAGCAGCGCTGCCCGGGCCACCCGGGAGGAGCAGTACTTC. The V call is TRBV9, the J call TRBJ2-7; tentative D call: TRBD2 (6 bases). V was pared by 3 bases and J by 7 bases, with 20 bases between. The CDR3 extends over 15 amino acids. Germline-derived CDR1 and CDR2 are SGDLS and YYNGEE.

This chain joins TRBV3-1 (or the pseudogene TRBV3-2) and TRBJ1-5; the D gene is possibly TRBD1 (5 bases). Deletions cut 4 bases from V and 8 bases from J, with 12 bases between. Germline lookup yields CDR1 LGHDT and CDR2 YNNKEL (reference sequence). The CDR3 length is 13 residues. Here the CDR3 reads CASSRRGWEPQHF. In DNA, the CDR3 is TGTGCCAGCAGCCGTCGGGGGTGGGAGCCCCAGCATTTT.

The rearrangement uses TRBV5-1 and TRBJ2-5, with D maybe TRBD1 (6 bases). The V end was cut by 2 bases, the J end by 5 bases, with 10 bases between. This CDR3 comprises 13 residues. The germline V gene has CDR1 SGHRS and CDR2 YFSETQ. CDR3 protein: CASSFWGLETQYF. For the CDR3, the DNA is TGCGCCAGCAGCTTTTGGGGGCTTGAGACCCAGTACTTC.

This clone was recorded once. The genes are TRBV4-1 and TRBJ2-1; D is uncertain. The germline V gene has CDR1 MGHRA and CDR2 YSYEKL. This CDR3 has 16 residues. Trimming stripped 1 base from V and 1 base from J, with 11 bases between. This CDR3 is CASSQGRAVSYNEQFF. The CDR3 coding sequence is TGCGCCAGCAGCCAAGGGCGCGCGGTATCCTACAATGAGCAGTTCTTC.

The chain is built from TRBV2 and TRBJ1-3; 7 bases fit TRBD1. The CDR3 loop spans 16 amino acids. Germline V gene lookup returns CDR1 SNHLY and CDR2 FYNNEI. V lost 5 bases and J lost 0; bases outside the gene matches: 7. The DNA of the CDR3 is TGTGCCAGCAGTAGGGACAGCCAAATCTCTGGAAACACCATATATTTT. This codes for CASSRDSQISGNTIYF. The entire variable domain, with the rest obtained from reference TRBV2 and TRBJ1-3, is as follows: EPEVTQTPSHQVTQMGQEVILRCVPISNHLYFYWYRQILGQKVEFLVSFYNNEISEKSEIFDDQFSVERPDGSNFTLKIRSTKLEDSAMYFCASSRDSQISGNTIYFGEGSWLTVV.

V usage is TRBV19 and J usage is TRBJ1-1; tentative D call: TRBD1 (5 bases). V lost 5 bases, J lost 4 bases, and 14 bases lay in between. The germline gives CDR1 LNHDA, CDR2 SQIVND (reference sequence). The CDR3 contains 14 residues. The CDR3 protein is CASSPRRGVTEAFF. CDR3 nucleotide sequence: TGTGCCAGTAGTCCCAGGCGGGGGGTCACTGAAGCTTTCTTT.

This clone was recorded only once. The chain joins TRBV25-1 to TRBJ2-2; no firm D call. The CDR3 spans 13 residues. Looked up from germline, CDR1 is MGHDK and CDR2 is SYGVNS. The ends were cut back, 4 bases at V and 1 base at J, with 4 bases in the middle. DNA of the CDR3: TGTGCCAGCAGTGGAGGGAACACCGGGGAGCTGTTTTTT. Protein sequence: CASSGGNTGELFF.

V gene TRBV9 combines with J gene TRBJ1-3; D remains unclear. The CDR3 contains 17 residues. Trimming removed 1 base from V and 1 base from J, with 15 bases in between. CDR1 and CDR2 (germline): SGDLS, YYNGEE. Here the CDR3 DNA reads TGTGCCAGCAGCGTACACGCAGACGGAAGGTCTGGAAACACCATATATTTT. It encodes CASSVHADGRSGNTIYF.

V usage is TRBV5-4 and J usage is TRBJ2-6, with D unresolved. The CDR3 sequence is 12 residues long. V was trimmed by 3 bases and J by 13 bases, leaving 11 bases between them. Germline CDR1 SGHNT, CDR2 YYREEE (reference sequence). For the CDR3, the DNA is TGTGCCAGCAGCTACCGAACACAAGTCCTGACTTTC. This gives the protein CASSYRTQVLTF.

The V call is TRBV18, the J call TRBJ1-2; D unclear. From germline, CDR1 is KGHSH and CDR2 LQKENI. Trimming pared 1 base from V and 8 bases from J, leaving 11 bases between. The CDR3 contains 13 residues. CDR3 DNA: TGTGCCAGCTCACCACTCCAGAGGCAGGGCTACACCTTC. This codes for CASSPLQRQGYTF.

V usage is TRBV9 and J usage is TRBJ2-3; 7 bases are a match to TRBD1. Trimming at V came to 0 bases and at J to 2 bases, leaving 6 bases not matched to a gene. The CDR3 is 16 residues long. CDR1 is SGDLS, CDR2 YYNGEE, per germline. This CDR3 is CASSVEDRPYTDTQYF. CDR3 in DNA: TGTGCCAGCAGCGTAGAGGACAGGCCGTACACAGATACGCAGTATTTT.

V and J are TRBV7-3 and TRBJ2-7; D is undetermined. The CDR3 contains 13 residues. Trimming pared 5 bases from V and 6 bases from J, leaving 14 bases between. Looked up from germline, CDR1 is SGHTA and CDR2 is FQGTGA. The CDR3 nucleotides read TGTGCCAGCAGCCCAGGTCGGCAGGTCGAGCAGTACTTC. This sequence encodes CASSPGRQVEQYF. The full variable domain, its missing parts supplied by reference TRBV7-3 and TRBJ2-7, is GAGVSQTPSNKVTEKGKYVELRCDPISGHTALYWYRQSLGQGPEFLIYFQGTGAADDSGLPNDRFFAVRPEGSVSTLKIQRTERGDSAVYLCASSPGRQVEQYFGPGTRLTVT.

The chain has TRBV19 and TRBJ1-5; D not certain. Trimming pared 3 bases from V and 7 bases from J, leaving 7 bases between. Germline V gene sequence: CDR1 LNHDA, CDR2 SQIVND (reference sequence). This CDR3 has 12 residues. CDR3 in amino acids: CASSISYQPQHF. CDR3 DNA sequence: TGTGCCAGTAGTATCTCATACCAGCCCCAGCATTTT.

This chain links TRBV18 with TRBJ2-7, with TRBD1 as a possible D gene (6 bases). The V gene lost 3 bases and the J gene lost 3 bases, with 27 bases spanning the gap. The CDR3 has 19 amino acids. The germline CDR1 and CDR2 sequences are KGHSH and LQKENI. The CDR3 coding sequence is TGTGCCAGCTCACCGAGTCTGGACAGCGAACACAACCAACTCTACGAGCAGTACTTC. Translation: CASSPSLDSEHNQLYEQYF.

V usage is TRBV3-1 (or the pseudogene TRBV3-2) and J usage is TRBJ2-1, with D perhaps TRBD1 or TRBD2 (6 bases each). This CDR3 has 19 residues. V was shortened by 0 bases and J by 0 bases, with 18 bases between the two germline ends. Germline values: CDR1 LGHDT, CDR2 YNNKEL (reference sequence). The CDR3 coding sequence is TGTGCCAGCAGCCAAGATCTGGGCGGAGGGGGGAGCTCCTACAATGAGCAGTTCTTC. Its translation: CASSQDLGGGGSSYNEQFF.

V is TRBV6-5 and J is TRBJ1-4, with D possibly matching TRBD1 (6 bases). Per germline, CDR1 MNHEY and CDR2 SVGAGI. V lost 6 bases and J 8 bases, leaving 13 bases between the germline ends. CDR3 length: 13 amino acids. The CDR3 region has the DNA TGTGCCAGCAGGCAACAGGGTGTAGAAAAACTGTTTTTT. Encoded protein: CASRQQGVEKLFF.

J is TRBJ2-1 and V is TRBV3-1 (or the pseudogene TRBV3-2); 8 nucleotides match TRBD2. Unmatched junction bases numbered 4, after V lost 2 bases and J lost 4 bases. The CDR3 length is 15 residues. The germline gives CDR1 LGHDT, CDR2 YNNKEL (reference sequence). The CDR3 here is CASSQMRGVYNEQFF. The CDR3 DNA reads TGTGCCAGCAGCCAAATGCGGGGGGTTTACAATGAGCAGTTCTTC.

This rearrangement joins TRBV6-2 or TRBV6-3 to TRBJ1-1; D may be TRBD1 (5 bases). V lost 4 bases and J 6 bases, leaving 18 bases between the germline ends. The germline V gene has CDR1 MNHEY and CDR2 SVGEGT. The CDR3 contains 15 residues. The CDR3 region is CASSSGRGGYAEAFF. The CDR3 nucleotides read TGTGCCAGCAGTTCCGGGCGGGGGGGATACGCTGAAGCTTTCTTT.

The CDR3 DNA reads as TGTGCCACCGGGACTAGCGGGGGGTACTACGAGCAGTACTTC. It translates to CATGTSGGYYEQYF. The chain employs TRBV10-3 and TRBJ2-7, with 15 bases identical to TRBD2. V gave up 10 bases and J gave up 3 bases; unmatched junction bases: 4. Looked up from germline, CDR1 is ENHRY and CDR2 is SYGVKD. This CDR3 is built from 14 residues.

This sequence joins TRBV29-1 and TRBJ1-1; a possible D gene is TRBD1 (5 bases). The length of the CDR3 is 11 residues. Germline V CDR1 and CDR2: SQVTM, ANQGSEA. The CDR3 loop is CGVTGNTEAFF. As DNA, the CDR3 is TGCGGTGTAACAGGGAACACTGAAGCTTTCTTT. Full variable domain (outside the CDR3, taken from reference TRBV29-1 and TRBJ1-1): SAVISQKPSRDICQRGTSLTIQCQVDSQVTMMFWYRQQPGQSLTLIATANQGSEATYESGFVIDKFPISRPNLTFSTLTVSNMSPEDSSIYLCGVTGNTEAFFGQGTRLTVV.

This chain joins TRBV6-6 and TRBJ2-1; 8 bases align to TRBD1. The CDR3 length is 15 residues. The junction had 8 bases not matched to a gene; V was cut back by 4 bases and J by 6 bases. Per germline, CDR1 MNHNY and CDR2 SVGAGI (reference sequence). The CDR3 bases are TGTGCCAGCAGTTCCGGACAGGGACCCTCCAATGAGCAGTTCTTC. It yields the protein CASSSGQGPSNEQFF.

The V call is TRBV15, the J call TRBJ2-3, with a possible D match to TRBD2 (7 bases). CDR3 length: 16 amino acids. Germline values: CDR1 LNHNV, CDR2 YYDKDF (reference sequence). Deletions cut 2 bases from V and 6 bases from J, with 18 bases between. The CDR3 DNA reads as TGTGCCACCAGCAGACTTGGGGGGGGCGCATCCGATACGCAGTATTTT. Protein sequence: CATSRLGGGASDTQYF.

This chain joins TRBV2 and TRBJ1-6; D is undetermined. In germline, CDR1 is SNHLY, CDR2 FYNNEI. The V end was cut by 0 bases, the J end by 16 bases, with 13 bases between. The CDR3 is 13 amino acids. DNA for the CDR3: TGTGCCAGCAGTGAAGCGCTCGCGCCAGAGCTCCACTTT. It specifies CASSEALAPELHF.

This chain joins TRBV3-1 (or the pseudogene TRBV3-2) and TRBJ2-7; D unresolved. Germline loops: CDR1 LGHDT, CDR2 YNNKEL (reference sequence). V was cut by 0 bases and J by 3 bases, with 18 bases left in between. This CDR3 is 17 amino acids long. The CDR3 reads CASSQDYNHVGFYEQYF. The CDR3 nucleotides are TGTGCCAGCAGCCAAGATTACAATCATGTGGGGTTCTACGAGCAGTACTTC.

CDR3 DNA: TGCGCCAGCAGTACAGGGGCCCCTTGGCGGGAGACCCAGTACTTC. Residues: CASSTGAPWRETQYF. The gene calls are TRBV10-2 and TRBJ2-5; 7 nucleotides agree with TRBD1. Germline CDR1 and CDR2: WSHSY and SAAADI. CDR3 length equals 15 residues. V shed 5 bases, J shed 5 bases, and the junction held 11 bases outside the gene matches.

This CDR3 reads CASSFRQGLTEAFF. CDR3 DNA: TGTGCCAGTAGTTTTAGACAGGGCCTTACTGAAGCTTTCTTT. This chain links TRBV19 with TRBJ1-1; 7 bases map to TRBD1. CDR3 size: 14 residues. Germline V gene sequence: CDR1 LNHDA, CDR2 SQIVND (reference sequence). J was trimmed by 5 bases and V by 5 bases; bases with no gene match: 8.

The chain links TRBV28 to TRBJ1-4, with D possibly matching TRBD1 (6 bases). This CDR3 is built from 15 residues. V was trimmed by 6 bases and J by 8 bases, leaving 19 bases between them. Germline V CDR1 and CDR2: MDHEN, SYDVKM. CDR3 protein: CASSRQRGSEEKLFF. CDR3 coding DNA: TGTGCCAGCAGCCGACAGAGGGGGTCGGAGGAAAAACTGTTTTTT.

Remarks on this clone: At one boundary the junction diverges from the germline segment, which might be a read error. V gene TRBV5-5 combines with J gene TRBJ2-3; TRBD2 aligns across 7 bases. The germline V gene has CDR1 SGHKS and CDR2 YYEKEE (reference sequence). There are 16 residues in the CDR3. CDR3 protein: CASGFGASGSTDTQYF. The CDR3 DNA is TGTGCCAGCGGCTTTGGCGCTAGCGGAAGCACAGATACGCAGTATTTT.

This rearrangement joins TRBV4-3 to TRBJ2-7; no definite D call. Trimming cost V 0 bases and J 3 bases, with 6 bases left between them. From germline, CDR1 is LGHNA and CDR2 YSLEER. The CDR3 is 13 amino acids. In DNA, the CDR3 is TGCGCCAGCAGCCAAGAACGGATCTACGAGCAGTACTTC. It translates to CASSQERIYEQYF.

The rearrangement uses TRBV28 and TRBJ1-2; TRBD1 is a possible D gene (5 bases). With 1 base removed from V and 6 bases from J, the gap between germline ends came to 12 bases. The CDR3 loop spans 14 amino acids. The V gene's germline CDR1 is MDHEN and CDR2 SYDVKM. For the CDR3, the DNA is TGTGCCAGCAGTTTATTGGCCAGGGCAGATGGCTACACCTTC. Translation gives CASSLLARADGYTF.

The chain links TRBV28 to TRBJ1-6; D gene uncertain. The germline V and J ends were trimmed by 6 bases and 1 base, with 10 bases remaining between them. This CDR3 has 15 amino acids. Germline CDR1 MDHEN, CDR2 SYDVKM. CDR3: CASRIRGSYNSPLHF. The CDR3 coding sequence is TGTGCCAGCAGAATCCGAGGATCCTATAATTCACCCCTCCACTTT. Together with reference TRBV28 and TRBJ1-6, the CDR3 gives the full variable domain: DVKVTQSSRYLVKRTGEKVFLECVQDMDHENMFWYRQDPGLGLRLIYFSYDVKMKEKGDIPEGYSVSREKKERFSLILESASTNQTSMYLCASRIRGSYNSPLHFGNGTRLTVT.

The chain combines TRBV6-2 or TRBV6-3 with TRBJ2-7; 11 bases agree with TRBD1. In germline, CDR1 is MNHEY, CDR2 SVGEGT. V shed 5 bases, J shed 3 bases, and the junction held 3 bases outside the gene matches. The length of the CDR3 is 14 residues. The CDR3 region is CASSTGTGGYEQYF. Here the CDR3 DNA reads TGTGCCAGCAGTACCGGGACAGGGGGCTACGAGCAGTACTTC.